This passage covers 9 T cell receptor beta chains from one sample sequenced in a study of CD8 T cells in ankylosing spondylitis. TCRdb processed the 5' RACE reads anew with MiXCR; each CDR3 protein has one entry. The sample consists of 250,000 or so distinct CDR3 sequences, roughly 10% of them appearing once. The sample consisted of blood, either unsorted or a sorted T cell fraction (not recorded which). These TCRs come from a male donor with ankylosing spondylitis or in good health (not recorded which).

This clonotype was seen many times. The rearrangement joins TRBV20-1 to TRBJ2-3; 7 nucleotides align to TRBD1. Germline-derived CDR1 and CDR2 are DFQATT and SNEGSKA (reference sequence). Trimming at V came to 2 bases and at J to 9 bases, leaving 11 bases not matched to a gene. The CDR3 extends over 14 amino acids. The CDR3 DNA is TGCAGTGCTAGACACCAGGGGGATTGGTTGACGCAGTATTTT. It translates to CSARHQGDWLTQYF.

In this sample, this clonotype turned up many times. This chain links TRBV5-1 with TRBJ1-1; D possibly corresponds to TRBD1 (5 bases). CDR1 and CDR2 (germline): SGHRS, YFSETQ. V was pared by 0 bases and J by 5 bases, with 17 bases between. The CDR3 runs to 16 residues. CDR3 residues: CASSLAAGTERTEAFF. Here the CDR3 DNA reads TGCGCCAGCAGCTTGGCCGCGGGGACTGAACGAACTGAAGCTTTCTTT.

This clonotype was seen repeatedly, ten times or more. The V and J genes are TRBV15 and TRBJ2-3; D is undetermined. Trimming took 0 bases from V and 4 from J, leaving 11 bases between them. Germline-derived CDR1 and CDR2 are LNHNV and YYDKDF (reference sequence). CDR3 length: 15 amino acids. The CDR3 sequence: CATSRDVSPSDTQYF. The CDR3 nucleotides read TGTGCCACCAGCAGAGATGTTTCCCCGTCAGATACGCAGTATTTT.

This clonotype was recorded at least ten times. The chain is built from TRBV5-1 and TRBJ2-1, with 10 bases aligning to TRBD2. V was pared by 2 bases and J by 9 bases, with 14 bases of the junction left unmatched. CDR3 length: 17 residues. CDR1 SGHRS and CDR2 YFSETQ come from the germline V gene. The CDR3 reads CASSFGVGASGRAEQFF. The CDR3, as DNA: TGCGCCAGCAGCTTCGGAGTGGGGGCTAGCGGGAGAGCTGAGCAGTTCTTC. Based on the CDR3 plus reference TRBV5-1 and TRBJ2-1, the full variable domain is KAGVTQTPRYLIKTRGQQVTLSCSPISGHRSVSWYQQTPGQGLQFLFEYFSETQRNKGNFPGRFSGRQFSNSRSEMNVSTLELGDSALYLCASSFGVGASGRAEQFFGPGTRLTVL.

This clonotype was counted only a few times. The J gene is TRBJ1-3, the V gene TRBV25-1, with D maybe TRBD1 (6 bases). Germline CDR1 is MGHDK and CDR2 is SYGVNS. V lost 10 bases, J lost 0 bases, and 19 bases lay in between. This CDR3 is built from 16 residues. CDR3 region: CATESKGDRSGNTIYF. The CDR3, as DNA: TGTGCCACCGAGAGTAAGGGGGACCGCTCTGGAAACACCATATATTTT. Filled out from reference TRBV25-1 and TRBJ1-3, the complete variable domain reads EADIYQTPRYLVIGTGKKITLECSQTMGHDKMYWYQQDPGMELHLIHYSYGVNSTEKGDLSSESTVSRIRTEHFPLTLESARPSHTSQYLCATESKGDRSGNTIYFGEGSWLTVV.

In its sample, this clonotype was seen many times. This chain uses TRBV28 with TRBJ2-7; perhaps TRBD2 as D (5 bases). V was pared by 4 bases and J by 5 bases, with 15 bases between. From germline, CDR1 is MDHEN and CDR2 SYDVKM. The CDR3 spans 14 residues. For the CDR3, the DNA is TGTGCCAGCAGTTGGGTGAGTGGAGGTAACGAGCAGTACTTC. This sequence encodes CASSWVSGGNEQYF.

The J gene is TRBJ2-2, the V gene TRBV7-9, with 9 bases that match TRBD2. Germline V gives CDR1 SEHNR, CDR2 FQNEAQ (reference sequence). V was pared by 5 bases and J by 4 bases, with 5 bases of the junction left unmatched. The CDR3 is made up of 15 amino acids. The CDR3 bases are TGTGCCAGCAGCCGAATAGCGGGGGCCACCGGGGAGCTGTTTTTT. This encodes CASSRIAGATGELFF.

This clonotype was counted ten times or more. This chain connects TRBV5-1 to TRBJ2-1; D is perhaps TRBD1 (6 bases). Germline V CDR1 and CDR2: SGHRS, YFSETQ. This CDR3 is 16 amino acids long. The ends were cut back, 4 bases at V and 6 bases at J, with 20 bases in the middle. CDR3 nucleotides: TGCGCCAGCAGCATACAGGGTCCTTTCCAGTCCAATGAGCAGTTCTTC. It encodes CASSIQGPFQSNEQFF.

This clonotype appeared a single time. This rearrangement joins TRBV5-1 to TRBJ1-1; possible D gene TRBD1, 6 bases. V was shortened by 6 bases and J by 1 base, with 13 bases between the two germline ends. CDR3 length: 14 residues. Germline V gene lookup returns CDR1 SGHRS and CDR2 YFSETQ. The CDR3 DNA sequence: TGCGCCAGCAAAGGACAGAAAAAGAACACTGAAGCTTTCTTT. Translation: CASKGQKKNTEAFF.